Each of the 7 T cell receptor beta chains below was sequenced from the same sample in a study of regulatory T cells in long-lasting Graves disease. Arm-PCR of CDR3 regions and iRepertoire HTBI primers were the basis on which TCR beta libraries were built. MiXCR was run by TCRdb on the multiplex PCR reads, yielding one entry per CDR3 protein. Of roughly 560,000 distinct CDR3 sequences detected, 12% appear once; the ten largest clones hold roughly 8.9%. Indicated time point: newly diagnosed GD, antithyroid drugs for less than 3 months. After RNA was extracted from PBMCs, the TCR library was made from it. In addition, the sample was reused for a study of T cells in Graves' hyperthyroidism and ophthalmopathy.

Material: peripheral blood mononuclear cells (PBMCs), obtained at new diagnosis, from a patient treated with antithyroid drugs. The source is a woman aged 25-40 years with Graves disease.

This clonotype was seen only a few times. The chain uses TRBV20-1 and TRBJ2-5; 10 nucleotides line up with TRBD2. Losses at the gene ends were 4 bases for V and 6 bases for J; bases not matched to a gene: 5. In germline, CDR1 is DFQATT, CDR2 SNEGSKA (reference sequence). The length of the CDR3 is 13 residues. The CDR3 reads CSATSGSLKTQYF. The CDR3 coding sequence is TGCAGTGCTACTAGCGGGAGCCTAAAGACCCAGTACTTC.

This clonotype was picked up many times. V gene TRBV30 combines with J gene TRBJ1-6, with 7 bases lining up with TRBD1. CDR3 length equals 16 residues. V was pared by 0 bases and J by 6 bases, with 8 bases of the junction left unmatched. Germline CDR1 and CDR2: GTSNPN and SVGIG (reference sequence). The DNA for the CDR3 is TGTGCCTGGAGTGTTAGACACCACAGGGGTAATTCACCCCTCCACTTT. This translates into CAWSVRHHRGNSPLHF.

This clonotype was seen at least ten times. V is TRBV4-2 and J is TRBJ1-1, with D unresolved. V gave up 0 bases and J gave up 0 bases, with 8 bases separating them. Germline CDR1 is LGHNA and CDR2 is YNFKEQ. CDR3 length: 15 residues. The CDR3 spells CASSQEGRMNTEAFF. In DNA form, the CDR3 reads TGTGCCAGCAGCCAAGAAGGCAGAATGAACACTGAAGCTTTCTTT.

This clonotype has a handful of counts. The chain joins TRBV4-1 to TRBJ2-7, with TRBD1 identical over 7 bases. The CDR3 is made up of 15 amino acids. The germline CDR1 and CDR2 sequences are MGHRA and YSYEKL. J lost 3 bases, V lost 1 base, and 6 bases had no gene match. The DNA of the CDR3 is TGCGCCAGCAGCCAAGTATTAAGGGGGCGCTACGAGCAGTACTTC. As protein: CASSQVLRGRYEQYF.

The J gene is TRBJ2-3, the V gene TRBV28; TRBD2 might be the D (6 bases). Per the germline V gene, CDR1 is MDHEN and CDR2 is SYDVKM. The CDR3 sequence is 16 residues long. V gave up 3 bases and J gave up 1 base, with 14 bases separating them. CDR3 sequence: CASSFVREDGTDTQYF. CDR3 bases: TGTGCCAGCAGTTTTGTCAGGGAGGACGGCACAGATACGCAGTATTTT.

This clonotype was seen at least ten times. This chain joins TRBV11-2 and TRBJ1-2; weak D call: TRBD1 (5 bases). CDR1 SGHAT and CDR2 FQNNGV come from the germline V gene. CDR3 length: 14 residues. With 6 bases removed from V and 4 bases from J, the gap between germline ends came to 15 bases. CDR3: CASSIVSGVYGYTF. The CDR3 DNA reads as TGTGCCAGCAGTATCGTTTCGGGGGTCTATGGCTACACCTTC.

Details on this clonotype: It may be a read error: a sequence one base away is much more abundant. The CDR3 end shows no conserved phenylalanine or tryptophan, and so a read error is likely. The gene calls are TRBV14 and TRBJ1-6; D remains ambiguous. With 0 bases removed from V and 10 bases from J, the gap between germline ends came to 13 bases. Germline CDR1 is SGHDN and CDR2 is FVKESK. CDR3 length equals 15 residues. Here the CDR3 DNA reads TGTGCCAGCAGCCAAGATTCCCTGCGTCTCTCACCCCTCCACGTT. Translation gives CASSQDSLRLSPLHV.